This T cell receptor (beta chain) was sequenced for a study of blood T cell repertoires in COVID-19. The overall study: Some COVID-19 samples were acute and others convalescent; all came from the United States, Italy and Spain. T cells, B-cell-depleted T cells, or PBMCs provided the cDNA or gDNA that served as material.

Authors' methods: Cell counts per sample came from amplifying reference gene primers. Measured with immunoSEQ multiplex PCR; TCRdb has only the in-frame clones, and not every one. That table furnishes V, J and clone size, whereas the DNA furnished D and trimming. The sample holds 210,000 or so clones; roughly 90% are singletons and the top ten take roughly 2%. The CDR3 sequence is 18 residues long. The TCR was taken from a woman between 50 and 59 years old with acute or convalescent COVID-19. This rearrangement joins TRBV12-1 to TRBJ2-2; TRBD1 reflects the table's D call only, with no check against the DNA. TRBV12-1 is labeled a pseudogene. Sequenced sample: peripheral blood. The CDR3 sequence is CASSPLRDRGRGPGELFF. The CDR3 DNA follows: TGTGCCAGCAGCCCGCTCCGGGACAGGGGGCGAGGGCCCGGGGAGCTGTTTTTT.